The sequence of this T cell receptor beta chain was determined in a study of T cell repertoires in cytomegalovirus infection. As for the study in general: Public TCR beta signatures indicated both CMV infection and matching HLA type. Findings and caveats of the study: There were carriers of CMV plus the relevant HLA, and cumulative public TCR beta family frequency identified them.

TCRdb reprocessed the reads via MiXCR and lists one record per CDR3 protein. Counted here are about 150,000 distinct CDR3 sequences, around 20% occurring once; the ten biggest clones make up approximately 9.9%. In germline, CDR1 is SGHVS, CDR2 FNYEAQ. The V segment lost 4 bases and the J segment 4 bases; nucleotides outside the gene matches: 4. This CDR3 comprises 14 residues. As to this clonotype: What it binds is unknown.

This sequence originates from a human donor in good health (CMV status not recorded). Some clones in this sample may be carry-over from other donors' samples. What was sequenced was PBMCs. The rearrangement joins TRBV7-6 to TRBJ2-7; TRBD1 matches at 10 bases. CDR3 region: CASSSTGGLYEQYF. In DNA, the CDR3 is TGTGCCAGCAGCTCGACAGGGGGCCTGTACGAGCAGTACTTC.